This T cell receptor beta chain was recorded in a study of control samples from healthy donors and cancer patients. With 2 bases clipped from V and 0 bases from J, the junction kept 8 bases outside the gene matches. Germline V CDR1 and CDR2: SGDLS, YYNGEE. The CDR3 is 18 amino acids. Sequencing was performed with immunoSEQ multiplex PCR; in TCRdb, only in-frame clones are kept and a portion is missing. The sample gives 120,000 to 150,000 clones, less than 95% of which show up once; about 7.1% is in the top ten. Sequenced: blood. The receptor was isolated from a man aged 18 to 30 in good health. J is TRBJ2-2 and V is TRBV9, with 9 bases identical to TRBD2. CDR3 bases: TGTGCCAGCAGCGTTTCTAGCGGGGCGGTCGCGAACACCGGGGAGCTGTTTTTT. Translating gives CASSVSSGAVANTGELFF.